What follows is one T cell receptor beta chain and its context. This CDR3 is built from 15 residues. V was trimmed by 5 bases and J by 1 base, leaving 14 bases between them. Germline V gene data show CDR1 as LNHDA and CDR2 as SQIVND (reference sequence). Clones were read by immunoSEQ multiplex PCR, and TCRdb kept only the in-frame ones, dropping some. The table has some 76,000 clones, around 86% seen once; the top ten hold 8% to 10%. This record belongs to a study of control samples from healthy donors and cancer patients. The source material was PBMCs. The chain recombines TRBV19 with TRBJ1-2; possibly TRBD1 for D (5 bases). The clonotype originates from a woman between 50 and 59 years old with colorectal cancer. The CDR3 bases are TGTGCCAGTAGTGTCCAGGCCGGACATAACTATGGCTACACCTTC. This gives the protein CASSVQAGHNYGYTF.